Below, one T cell receptor beta chain is given with its context. Libraries were prepared by immunoSEQ multiplex PCR; TCRdb keeps only in-frame clonotypes and omits some of them. The repertoire holds hundreds of thousands of clones, 85% to 90% seen once, with approximately 1% in the top ten. Germline CDR1 is LNHDA and CDR2 is SQIVND (reference sequence). The CDR3 is made up of 16 amino acids. V lost 7 bases, J lost 1 base, and 10 bases stayed unmatched. Participants were placed into cohorts based on the clinical history they reported. This sample was included in a study of blood T cell repertoires in COVID-19. Study-wide context: T cells, B-cell-depleted T cells, or PBMCs provided the cDNA or gDNA that served as material.

V gene TRBV19 combines with J gene TRBJ1-5; 7 bases are a match to TRBD1. The origin of this receptor is a man between 18 and 35 years old who had recovered from COVID-19. Sequenced input: PBMCs or T cells enriched from blood (not recorded which). CDR3 region: CASITNDRVSNQPQHF. The CDR3 DNA is TGTGCCAGTATTACAAATGACAGGGTGAGCAATCAGCCCCAGCATTTT.